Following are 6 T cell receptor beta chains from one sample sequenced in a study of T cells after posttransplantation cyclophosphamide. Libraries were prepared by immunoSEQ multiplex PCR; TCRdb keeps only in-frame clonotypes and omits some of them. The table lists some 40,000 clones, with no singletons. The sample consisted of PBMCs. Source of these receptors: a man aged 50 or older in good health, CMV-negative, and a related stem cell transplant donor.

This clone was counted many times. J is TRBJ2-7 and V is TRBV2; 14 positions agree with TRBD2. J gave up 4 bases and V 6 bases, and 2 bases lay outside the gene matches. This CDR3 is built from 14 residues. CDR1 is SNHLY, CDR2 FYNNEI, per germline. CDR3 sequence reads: CASRRTSGGYEQYF. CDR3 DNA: TGTGCCAGCAGGAGGACTAGCGGGGGGTACGAGCAGTACTTC. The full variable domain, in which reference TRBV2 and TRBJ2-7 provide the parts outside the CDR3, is EPEVTQTPSHQVTQMGQEVILRCVPISNHLYFYWYRQILGQKVEFLVSFYNNEISEKSEIFDDQFSVERPDGSNFTLKIRSTKLEDSAMYFCASRRTSGGYEQYFGPGTRLTVT.

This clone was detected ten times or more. The DNA for the CDR3 is TGTGCCAGTAGTACCCGACTTGAAAAACTGTTTTTT. Its protein product is CASSTRLEKLFF. The chain is built from TRBV19 and TRBJ1-4, with unresolved D. The germline V gene encodes CDR1 LNHDA and CDR2 SQIVND (reference sequence). Trimming pared 4 bases from V and 7 bases from J, leaving 7 bases between. The CDR3 sequence is 12 residues long.

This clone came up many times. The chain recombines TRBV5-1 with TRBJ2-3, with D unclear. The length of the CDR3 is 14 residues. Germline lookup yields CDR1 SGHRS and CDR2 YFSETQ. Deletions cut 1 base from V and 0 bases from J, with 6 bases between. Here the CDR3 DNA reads TGCGCCAGCAGCTTGACGACTAGCACAGATACGCAGTATTTT. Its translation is CASSLTTSTDTQYF.

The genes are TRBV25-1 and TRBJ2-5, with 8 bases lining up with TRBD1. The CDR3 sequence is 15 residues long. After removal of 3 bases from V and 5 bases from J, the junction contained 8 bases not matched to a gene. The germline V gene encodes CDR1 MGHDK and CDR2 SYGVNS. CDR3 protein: CASSDPGQAMETQYF. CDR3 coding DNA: TGTGCCAGCAGTGATCCGGGACAGGCCATGGAGACCCAGTACTTC.

CDR3 protein: CASSIGAGGPYVSGELFF. CDR3 coding DNA: TGTGCCAGTAGTATCGGGGCGGGGGGGCCCTACGTCTCCGGGGAGCTGTTTTTT. The V call is TRBV19, the J call TRBJ2-2, with 9 bases identical to TRBD2. V lost 3 bases, J lost 6 bases, and 14 bases stayed unmatched. The CDR3 consists of 18 residues. Germline V gene data show CDR1 as LNHDA and CDR2 as SQIVND (reference sequence).

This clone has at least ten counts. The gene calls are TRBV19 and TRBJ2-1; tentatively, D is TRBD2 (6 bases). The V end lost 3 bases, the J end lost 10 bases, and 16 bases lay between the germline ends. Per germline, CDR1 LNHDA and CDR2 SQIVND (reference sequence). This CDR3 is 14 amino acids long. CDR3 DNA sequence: TGTGCCAGTAGTATCGGGACTTCCCCGGAAGAGCAGTTCTTC. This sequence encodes CASSIGTSPEEQFF. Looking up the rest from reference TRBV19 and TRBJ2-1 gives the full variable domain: DGGITQSPKYLFRKEGQNVTLSCEQNLNHDAMYWYRQDPGQGLRLIYYSQIVNDFQKGDIAEGYSVSREKKESFPLTVTSAQKNPTAFYLCASSIGTSPEEQFFGPGTRLTVL.